This T cell receptor (beta chain) was captured by sequencing in a study of graft-versus-host responses after intestinal transplantation. On the study more broadly: In this cohort, recipients had multivisceral, liver-intestinal, or isolated intestinal transplants. Uniformly, recipients were administered anti-thymocyte globulin induction with subsequent tacrolimus and steroids for around 3 years.

As to this clone: Its antigen is not known.

This table comes from immunoSEQ multiplex PCR, and its TCRdb copy is limited to in-frame clones, with some not included. The sample holds more than 65,000 clones, around 93% seen once. Study-wide findings and caveats: Across patients carrying graft-donor T cell macrochimerism, allografts held high graft-versus-host to host-versus-graft clonal ratios. Maximum circulating GvH clone levels tracked with early post-transplant HvG decreases.

The CDR3 runs 12 residues. Germline values: CDR1 SNHLY, CDR2 FYNNEI. Trimming cost V 7 bases and J 7 bases, with 8 bases left between them. The chain has TRBV2 and TRBJ2-6; unclear D gene. This TCR was sampled from a human donor who was the organ donor for an intestinal transplant. The sample consisted of unstimulated CD8+ T cells sorted from spleen or lymph node cells, taken before transplant. The CDR3 DNA reads as TGTGCCAGCATGGTGAGAGCCAACGTCCTGACTTTC. Translation: CASMVRANVLTF.